What follows describes a single T cell receptor beta chain. Its specificity is unknown. Clones were sequenced by immunoSEQ multiplex PCR, and TCRdb holds only the in-frame ones, with some missing. The sample lists 25,000 to 35,000 clones; over 85% were seen once. The record originates from a study of multiple sclerosis patients with progressive multifocal leukoencephalopathy. Study-wide points: At PML onset, no shared TRBV or TRBJ gene usage was seen. Expanded clones at PML onset predated and persisted through natalizumab therapy.

The J segment lost 7 bases and the V segment lost 0 bases, leaving 16 bases of the junction unmatched. The CDR3 has 19 residues. The germline gives CDR1 LGHNA, CDR2 YSLEER. Time point described: roughly 6 months of natalizumab therapy. This sequence joins TRBV4-3 and TRBJ1-4; 8 bases align to TRBD1. Here the sequenced sample was PBMCs, taken from a patient treated with natalizumab. This sequence originates from a human donor with multiple sclerosis. The CDR3 region is CASSQEGKDRDVWFEKLFF. The CDR3, as DNA: TGCGCCAGCAGCCAAGAAGGGAAGGACAGGGACGTTTGGTTTGAAAAACTGTTTTTT.